This T cell receptor (beta chain) was retrieved from a study of T cells in Graves' hyperthyroidism and ophthalmopathy. Study-level results: Blood also showed most of the thyroid clonotypes that were expanded above 0.001. Stable hyperthyroidism was told apart from ophthalmopathy by a model built on 13 V-J features.

This CDR3 is 11 amino acids long. Germline V gene lookup returns CDR1 GTSNPN and CDR2 SVGIG (reference sequence). The V and J ends lost 0 bases and 4 bases respectively, with 1 base between them. Newly diagnosed patients aged 18 to 65 had hyperthyroidism of under 2 months' duration. Amplified regions were TCR beta CDR3 sequences from RNA transcripts. In the first-round RT-PCR of the TCR CDR3, the HTBI primer set was used. TCRdb fed the multiplex PCR reads into MiXCR, producing one record per CDR3 protein. Of hundreds of thousands of distinct CDR3 sequences listed, about 15% are singletons. This clonotype was recorded many times. Its antigen remains unidentified.

V usage is TRBV30 and J usage is TRBJ1-3, with unresolved D. The clonotype originates from a woman younger than 35 with Graves' hyperthyroidism. Sequences were obtained from blood. The CDR3 DNA follows: TGTGCCTGGAGTGTCGGAAACACCATATATTTT. The encoded protein is CAWSVGNTIYF.